This entry lists 32 T cell receptor beta chains sequenced from one sample in a study of cytomegalovirus exposure and HLA in healthy donors. With 60 Vbeta and 13 Jbeta primers, the PCR was carried out. Assay: immunoSEQ multiplex PCR; the TCRdb copy retains only in-frame clones and omits some. In the table there are approximately 110,000 clones, about 70% of which are singletons. The sequencing sample was made of PBMCs. These TCRs come from a woman younger than 45 in good health and CMV-seronegative.

This clone was seen only a few times. The CDR3 coding sequence is TGTGCCAGCAGCCCCGGTTGGACTGAAGCTTTCTTT. Protein sequence: CASSPGWTEAFF. This rearrangement joins TRBV11-1 to TRBJ1-1, with D hard to call. The CDR3 has 12 residues. V was pared by 5 bases and J by 5 bases, with 9 bases between. Germline CDR1 SGHAT, CDR2 FQDESV (reference sequence).

V usage is TRBV27 and J usage is TRBJ1-3; TRBD1 matches at 7 bases. Germline loops: CDR1 MNHEY, CDR2 SMNVEV (reference sequence). The CDR3 has 13 residues. Unmatched junction bases numbered 5, after V lost 8 bases and J lost 4 bases. CDR3 DNA sequence: TGTGCCAGCCGCTCACAGGGGGGAAACACCATATATTTT. This translates into CASRSQGGNTIYF.

The V and J genes are TRBV6-1 and TRBJ2-3, with D possibly being TRBD1 (6 bases). The ends were cut back, 3 bases at V and 2 bases at J, with 12 bases in the middle. This CDR3 comprises 15 residues. Germline CDR1 reads MNHNS; CDR2 reads SASEGT. In DNA, the CDR3 is TGTGCCAGCAGTGATAGGGCAGGGGTCACAGATACGCAGTATTTT. Its translation: CASSDRAGVTDTQYF.

Only a few counts were recorded for this clone. This rearrangement joins TRBV6-5 to TRBJ1-1, with 9 bases identical to TRBD1. Germline loops: CDR1 MNHEY, CDR2 SVGAGI. The CDR3 has 13 amino acids. The CDR3 DNA follows: TGTGCAGCAGGACAGGGGACGAACACTGAAGCTTTCTTT. As protein: CAAGQGTNTEAFF.

J is TRBJ1-2 and V is TRBV19, with TRBD1 matching over 7 bases. V lost 6 bases, J lost 1 base, and 2 bases stayed unmatched. Germline values: CDR1 LNHDA, CDR2 SQIVND (reference sequence). This CDR3 comprises 13 residues. As DNA, the CDR3 is TGTGCCAGTAGGAGACAGGGTAACTATGGCTACACCTTC. The encoded protein is CASRRQGNYGYTF.

This rearrangement joins TRBV6-5 to TRBJ2-1, with 9 bases fitting TRBD2. The junction had 11 bases not matched to a gene; V was cut back by 6 bases and J by 8 bases. CDR1 and CDR2 from the germline V gene are MNHEY and SVGAGI. This CDR3 has 15 residues. The CDR3 DNA is TGTGCCAGCAGCCCAACTAGCGGGCCCTTAGATGAGCAGTTCTTC. It yields the protein CASSPTSGPLDEQFF.

V usage is TRBV19 and J usage is TRBJ1-4; 7 bases map to TRBD1. V trimming: 2 bases; J trimming: 2 bases; junction bases outside the gene matches: 5. The CDR3 totals 16 residues. Looked up from germline, CDR1 is LNHDA and CDR2 is SQIVND (reference sequence). The CDR3 DNA reads as TGTGCCAGTAGTATACGGACAGGTTTGACTAATGAAAAACTGTTTTTT. The encoded protein is CASSIRTGLTNEKLFF.

Here the CDR3 reads CASSVNTASNEKLFF. The CDR3 nucleotides are TGTGCCAGTAGTGTAAATACAGCTTCTAATGAAAAACTGTTTTTT. The V call is TRBV19, the J call TRBJ1-4; D not resolved. Per germline, CDR1 LNHDA and CDR2 SQIVND (reference sequence). V lost 5 bases and J lost 3, with 13 bases in between. This CDR3 comprises 15 residues.

The chain links TRBV4-1 to TRBJ1-1; maybe TRBD1 (5 bases). Trimming shortened V by 0 bases and J by 0 bases, and 20 bases separated the two germline ends. Germline V gene data show CDR1 as MGHRA and CDR2 as YSYEKL. This CDR3 comprises 19 residues. The CDR3 spells CASSQDARTRGHMNTEAFF. CDR3 DNA sequence: TGCGCCAGCAGCCAAGATGCAAGGACAAGGGGCCATATGAACACTGAAGCTTTCTTT.

The rearrangement links TRBV6-5 to TRBJ2-1; TRBD2 agrees at 7 bases. The CDR3 runs 15 residues. Germline V gives CDR1 MNHEY, CDR2 SVGAGI. V shed 5 bases and J 0 bases; nucleotides not matched to a gene: 4. The CDR3 is CASSPWDYSYNEQFF. In nucleotides, the CDR3 is TGTGCCAGCAGTCCTTGGGACTACTCCTACAATGAGCAGTTCTTC.

This clone appeared a single time. This chain joins TRBV5-1 and TRBJ1-2; D unresolved. Trimming cost V 0 bases and J 7 bases, with 16 bases left between them. In germline, CDR1 is SGHRS, CDR2 YFSETQ. CDR3 length: 15 amino acids. The CDR3 coding sequence is TGCGCCAGCAGCTTGGAACTCGATGGAGTCGGTGGCTACACCTTC. It is translated as CASSLELDGVGGYTF. Combining the CDR3 with reference TRBV5-1 and TRBJ1-2 gives the whole variable domain KAGVTQTPRYLIKTRGQQVTLSCSPISGHRSVSWYQQTPGQGLQFLFEYFSETQRNKGNFPGRFSGRQFSNSRSEMNVSTLELGDSALYLCASSLELDGVGGYTFGSGTRLTVV.

V usage is TRBV4-1 and J usage is TRBJ1-1; D might be TRBD1 (5 bases). Germline assignment: CDR1 MGHRA and CDR2 YSYEKL. The CDR3 length is 16 residues. V dropped 1 base and J dropped 0 bases, with 12 bases sitting between them. For the CDR3, the DNA is TGCGCCAGCAGCCAAGGGGATCCAGGGCTGAACACTGAAGCTTTCTTT. It specifies CASSQGDPGLNTEAFF.

This chain links TRBV7-9 with TRBJ1-5, with TRBD1 as a possible D gene (6 bases). Germline CDR1 and CDR2: SEHNR and FQNEAQ (reference sequence). V lost 5 bases and J 7 bases, leaving 15 bases between the germline ends. The CDR3 is 14 amino acids. CDR3 DNA sequence: TGTGCCAGCAGCGCAGGGGCAGGCACCCAGCCCCAGCATTTT. It specifies CASSAGAGTQPQHF.

This clone was seen more than once but under ten times. The chain has TRBV7-9 and TRBJ1-3; 9 nucleotides align to TRBD1. V was pared by 5 bases and J by 4 bases, with 3 bases of the junction left unmatched. CDR3 length: 14 amino acids. From germline, CDR1 is SEHNR and CDR2 FQNEAQ (reference sequence). The DNA of the CDR3 is TGTGCCAGCAGCAGGGGACAGGGCGGAAACACCATATATTTT. Protein sequence: CASSRGQGGNTIYF.

The rearrangement uses TRBV28 and TRBJ1-5; D is possibly TRBD1 (5 bases). The germline gives CDR1 MDHEN, CDR2 SYDVKM. Trimming shortened V by 4 bases and J by 9 bases, and 7 bases separated the two germline ends. The CDR3 contains 11 residues. The CDR3 region has the DNA TGTGCCAGCAGTTCCGGGGGGCCCCAGCATTTT. It is translated as CASSSGGPQHF.

In DNA, the CDR3 is TGCGCCAGCAGCTTGGTAGCTTCACCCTCCTACGAGCAGTACTTC. It codes for CASSLVASPSYEQYF. V is TRBV5-1 and J is TRBJ2-7; D remains ambiguous. CDR1 and CDR2 from the germline V gene are SGHRS and YFSETQ. This CDR3 is built from 15 residues. Deletions cut 0 bases from V and 0 bases from J, with 10 bases between.

A few counts support this clone. The rearrangement links TRBV2 to TRBJ1-6; D might be TRBD1 (5 bases). Germline lookup yields CDR1 SNHLY and CDR2 FYNNEI. The CDR3 totals 16 residues. The germline V and J ends were trimmed by 3 bases and 4 bases, with 13 bases remaining between them. This CDR3 is CASSDIPRAYNSPLHF. The CDR3 coding sequence is TGTGCCAGCAGTGACATTCCCAGGGCTTATAATTCACCCCTCCACTTT.

V and J are TRBV5-1 and TRBJ1-2; TRBD1 matches at 7 bases. The V segment lost 4 bases and the J segment 2 bases; nucleotides outside the gene matches: 8. The CDR3 is 15 residues long. Germline V gives CDR1 SGHRS, CDR2 YFSETQ. The CDR3 DNA reads TGCGCCAGCAGCGTTTTAGACAGGGCGAACTATGGCTACACCTTC. Its translation is CASSVLDRANYGYTF.

The rearrangement links TRBV28 to TRBJ1-4; maybe TRBD1 (5 bases). Germline V gene data show CDR1 as MDHEN and CDR2 as SYDVKM. V was trimmed by 5 bases and J by 5 bases, leaving 18 bases between them. CDR3 length: 16 amino acids. CDR3 loop: CASSLLSGRRNEKLFF. CDR3 nucleotides: TGTGCCAGCAGTCTCTTATCAGGGAGGAGAAATGAAAAACTGTTTTTT.

J is TRBJ2-7 and V is TRBV10-2, with 11 bases aligning to TRBD2. The CDR3 has 14 amino acids. V shed 5 bases and J 5 bases; nucleotides not matched to a gene: 5. Germline CDR1 and CDR2: WSHSY and SAAADI. The CDR3 loop reads CASSWTSGQNEQYF. The CDR3 DNA reads as TGCGCCAGCAGTTGGACTAGCGGGCAAAACGAGCAGTACTTC.

CDR3: CASSHGGPRMGNQPQHF. CDR3 bases: TGTGCCAGCTCCCACGGGGGGCCGAGGATGGGCAATCAGCCCCAGCATTTT. V is TRBV19 and J is TRBJ1-5, with D possibly matching TRBD1 (6 bases). The CDR3 consists of 17 residues. The V gene's germline CDR1 is LNHDA and CDR2 SQIVND (reference sequence). V was trimmed by 9 bases and J by 2 bases, leaving 23 bases between them.

This clone appeared a single time. Here the CDR3 reads CAWSTGRGTEAFF. The CDR3 nucleotides are TGTGCCTGGAGCACCGGCAGGGGCACTGAAGCTTTCTTT. The chain carries TRBV30 and TRBJ1-1; possible D gene TRBD1, 6 bases. With 3 bases removed from V and 4 bases from J, the gap between germline ends came to 12 bases. Germline values: CDR1 GTSNPN, CDR2 SVGIG (reference sequence). The CDR3 contains 13 residues.

With respect to this clone: The sample has other DNA sequences that encode this CDR3 too. The rearrangement links TRBV5-1 to TRBJ2-3; D unresolved. Germline V CDR1 and CDR2: SGHRS, YFSETQ. Trimming left V 0 bases short and J 0 bases short, with 5 bases between. This CDR3 is 14 amino acids long. DNA for the CDR3: TGCGCCAGCAGCTTGGGAGGAAGCACAGATACGCAGTATTTT. It encodes CASSLGGSTDTQYF. Supplemented by reference TRBV5-1 and TRBJ2-3, the full variable domain reads KAGVTQTPRYLIKTRGQQVTLSCSPISGHRSVSWYQQTPGQGLQFLFEYFSETQRNKGNFPGRFSGRQFSNSRSEMNVSTLELGDSALYLCASSLGGSTDTQYFGPGTRLTVL.

J is TRBJ2-7 and V is TRBV5-1; TRBD1 matches at 7 bases. Germline-derived CDR1 and CDR2 are SGHRS and YFSETQ. This CDR3 is 17 amino acids long. The ends lost 0 bases at V and 0 bases at J; junction bases unmatched: 9. The CDR3 sequence is CASSLAPTGVSSYEQYF. CDR3 nucleotide sequence: TGCGCCAGCAGCTTGGCCCCCACAGGGGTGAGCTCCTACGAGCAGTACTTC.

This clone was found a few times. The V gene is TRBV27, the J gene TRBJ2-7; perhaps TRBD1 as D (6 bases). CDR1 and CDR2 (germline): MNHEY, SMNVEV (reference sequence). The germline V and J ends were trimmed by 6 bases and 7 bases, with 19 bases remaining between them. The CDR3 is made up of 14 amino acids. The CDR3 protein is CASRQDADRREQYF. The CDR3 bases are TGTGCCAGCAGACAAGACGCGGACAGACGGGAGCAGTACTTC.

The genes are TRBV7-9 and TRBJ1-1; D unresolved. The ends were cut back, 1 base at V and 1 base at J, with 19 bases in the middle. This CDR3 comprises 18 residues. CDR1 is SEHNR, CDR2 FQNEAQ, per germline (reference sequence). The CDR3 coding sequence is TGTGCCAGCAGCTTAGGTGCGCTTGTTAGGCTAGAGAACACTGAAGCTTTCTTT. Translating gives CASSLGALVRLENTEAFF.

The chain has TRBV10-1 and TRBJ2-7; 9 positions agree with TRBD1. CDR1 WNHNN and CDR2 SYGVQD come from the germline V gene (reference sequence). The CDR3 has 17 residues. J lost 0 bases, V lost 0 bases, and 6 bases had no gene match. CDR3 loop: CASSESGQGEYSYEQYF. Here the CDR3 DNA reads TGCGCCAGCAGTGAGTCGGGACAGGGCGAATACTCCTACGAGCAGTACTTC.

The chain is built from TRBV30 and TRBJ2-1; TRBD2 matches at 7 bases. The trim removed 1 base at V and 4 bases at J, leaving 10 bases unmatched. In germline, CDR1 is GTSNPN, CDR2 SVGIG (reference sequence). There are 16 residues in the CDR3. The CDR3 loop reads CAWSGEAGVAYNEQFF. CDR3 sequence (DNA): TGTGCCTGGAGTGGGGAGGCGGGAGTGGCTTACAATGAGCAGTTCTTC. Based on the CDR3 plus reference TRBV30 and TRBJ2-1, the full variable domain is SQTIHQWPATLVQPVGSPLSLECTVEGTSNPNLYWYRQAAGRGLQLLFYSVGIGQISSEVPQNLSASRPQDRQFILSSKKLLLSDSGFYLCAWSGEAGVAYNEQFFGPGTRLTVL.

This chain links TRBV27 with TRBJ2-7; no clear D gene. The germline V gene encodes CDR1 MNHEY and CDR2 SMNVEV (reference sequence). The CDR3 runs 13 residues. Between the trimmed V and J ends, which lost 3 bases and 3 bases, there was a span of 9 bases. The CDR3 DNA reads as TGTGCCAGCAGTTTTAGCTCGGGCTACGAGCAGTACTTC. It yields the protein CASSFSSGYEQYF.

The J gene is TRBJ2-7, the V gene TRBV19, with 9 bases identical to TRBD1. Germline values: CDR1 LNHDA, CDR2 SQIVND (reference sequence). With 3 bases clipped from V and 1 base from J, the junction kept 7 bases outside the gene matches. The CDR3 runs 16 residues. The CDR3 DNA is TGTGCCAGTAGTATCGCCGGGACAGGGAATTCCTACGAGCAGTACTTC. Encoded protein: CASSIAGTGNSYEQYF.

The V and J genes are TRBV4-2 and TRBJ2-2; TRBD2 agrees at 15 bases. The junction had 15 bases not matched to a gene; V was cut back by 5 bases and J by 5 bases. Germline V gene sequence: CDR1 LGHNA, CDR2 YNFKEQ. The length of the CDR3 is 20 residues. CDR3 DNA: TGTGCCAGCAGCAACCCGGGACTAGCGGGGGGATCTTTGAGGACCGGGGAGCTGTTTTTT. It codes for CASSNPGLAGGSLRTGELFF.

V is TRBV11-3 and J is TRBJ1-2; 7 nucleotides match TRBD1. The CDR3 is 14 residues long. J lost 6 bases, V lost 4 bases, and 8 bases had no gene match. Germline CDR1 reads SGHNT; CDR2 reads YENEEA. The CDR3 reads CASSSPGGEDGYTF. Written as DNA, the CDR3 is TGTGCCAGCAGCTCACCAGGGGGTGAGGATGGCTACACCTTC.